The clone carrying this T cell receptor beta chain has only a few counts. Its matching antigen is unknown. V gave up 1 base and J gave up 0 bases, with 13 bases separating them. The CDR3 consists of 17 residues. Germline V gene data show CDR1 as SGHTA and CDR2 as FQGTGA. This sample was included in a study of blood T cells in healthy people across ages. A second about 6 to 11 cycle PCR used barcoded and J-beta primers. TCRdb called the 5' RACE reads again in MiXCR, with one record for every CDR3 protein. The sample contains about 800,000 distinct CDR3 sequences, more than 20% of which appear only once. Overall study findings and caveats: Older age coincided with a roughly linear decline in TCR beta diversity per million T cells. Expanded clonotype shifts may have been confounded, as the donors had an unknown CMV status.

Another study also made use of these data, one on T cells of mothers and their children. That report adds: Thymic selection molds TCR recombination output in much the same way for related pairs as for unrelated pairs. Slightly higher overlap, not significant, was seen in related mother-child pairs than in unrelated pairs.

The sequencing input was blood. The clonotype originates from a boy between 10 and 17 years old in good health. The V gene is TRBV7-3, the J gene TRBJ2-1; D could derive from TRBD1 or TRBD2 (6 bases each). CDR3 in amino acids: CASSLSGGGSSYNEQFF. The DNA of the CDR3 is TGTGCCAGCAGCTTAAGTGGAGGGGGGAGCTCCTACAATGAGCAGTTCTTC.